These T cell receptor beta chains were read from a single sample in a study of blood T cell repertoires in COVID-19. Repertoires were generated with immunoSEQ multiplex PCR, while TCRdb's copy carries only in-frame clones and drops some. The sample lists 85,000 to 120,000 clones, less than 80% occurring once. Sequencing was done on a sample of peripheral blood. The receptor source for this set is a man older than 75 with COVID-19, enrolled during active disease. The CDR3 runs from the conserved cysteine through the conserved F or W. Fields, in order: D gene, clone size, J gene, V gene, CDR3 protein, CDR3 DNA. A D gene is named only where the DNA matches it firmly. Rows may omit the clone size; those that give it use once, few, many or a size class.

>TRBD2|NA|TRBJ2-5|TRBV7-8
CASSVLGTDLGTSGEGETQYF
TGTGCCAGCAGCGTCCTGGGGACCGACCTTGGGACTAGCGGAGAGGGAGAGACCCAGTACTTC
>TRBD1|NA|TRBJ2-7|TRBV6-6
CASTPLDREIYEQYF
TGTGCCAGCACCCCTCTCGACAGGGAAATCTACGAGCAGTACTTC
>TRBD1|NA|TRBJ2-3|TRBV28
CASNKGASDTQYF
TGTGCCAGCAATAAGGGGGCATCAGATACGCAGTATTTT
>TRBD2|NA|TRBJ2-3|TRBV7-9
CATQASGKGDTQYF
TGTGCCACCCAGGCTAGCGGGAAGGGAGATACGCAGTATTTT
>TRBD1|NA|TRBJ1-1|TRBV5-1
CASSLGGTGNTEAFF
TGCGCCAGCAGCCTGGGGGGGACAGGAAACACTGAAGCTTTCTTT
>TRBD2|NA|TRBJ2-5|TRBV29-1
CSVTPSGTTETQYF
TGCAGCGTGACGCCTTCCGGGACTACAGAGACCCAGTACTTC
>NA|NA|TRBJ1-2|TRBV3-1/TRBV3-2
CASSQDRGYGYTF
TGTGCCAGCAGCCAAGATCGGGGGTACGGCTACACCTTC
>NA|few|TRBJ2-2|TRBV10-3
CAIAWGGNTGELFF
TGTGCCATAGCGTGGGGCGGGAACACCGGGGAGCTGTTTTTT
>NA|once|TRBJ1-2|TRBV5-5
CASSFRDTPNYGYTF
TGTGCCAGCAGTTTCCGGGACACACCAAACTATGGCTACACCTTC
>TRBD2|NA|TRBJ2-5|TRBV29-1
CSVAPTWTSQETQYF
TGCAGCGTTGCCCCCACTTGGACTAGCCAAGAGACCCAGTACTTC
>NA|NA|TRBJ2-7|TRBV6-5
CASSWSPQTYEQYF
TGTGCCAGCAGTTGGAGCCCGCAAACCTACGAGCAGTACTTC
>NA|NA|TRBJ1-2|TRBV10-2
CASSETAALRDGYTF
TGCGCCAGCAGTGAGACAGCTGCCCTGAGAGATGGCTACACCTTC
>NA|NA|TRBJ1-1|TRBV7-2
CASSPPRVMNTEAFF
TGTGCCAGCAGCCCTCCCCGGGTCATGAACACTGAAGCTTTCTTT
>NA|few|TRBJ2-7|TRBV4-2
CASSQDYGSSYEQYF
TGTGCCAGCAGCCAAGATTATGGGAGCTCCTACGAGCAGTACTTC
>NA|once|TRBJ2-1|TRBV27
CASSPRDIRDEQFF
TGTGCCAGCAGTCCACGGGACATCCGGGATGAGCAGTTCTTC
>TRBD2|NA|TRBJ2-2|TRBV5-4
CASSRMGLAGGELFF
TGTGCCAGCAGCCGTATGGGACTAGCGGGCGGGGAGCTGTTTTTT
>NA|NA|TRBJ1-1|TRBV12-3/TRBV12-4
CASRALGGTEAFF
TGTGCCAGCAGGGCCCTGGGGGGAACTGAAGCTTTCTTT
>NA|NA|TRBJ2-2|TRBV6-1
CASRQGNTGELFF
TGTGCCAGCAGACAGGGGAACACCGGGGAGCTGTTTTTT
>TRBD2|few|TRBJ2-1|TRBV2
CASSTLIAGGSNEQFF
TGTGCCAGCAGTACCCTAATAGCGGGAGGCAGCAATGAGCAGTTCTTC
>NA|few|TRBJ2-7|TRBV18
CASSPEGRYEQYF
TGTGCCAGCTCACCTGAGGGAAGGTACGAGCAGTACTTC
>TRBD1|NA|TRBJ1-5|TRBV11-2
CASSPGDRGVRAQHF
TGTGCCAGCAGCCCCGGGGACAGGGGGGTTAGGGCCCAGCATTTT
>NA|NA|TRBJ1-5|TRBV3-1/TRBV3-2
CASSPGGGNQPQHF
TGTGCCAGCAGCCCCGGAGGGGGCAATCAGCCCCAGCATTTT
>NA|few|TRBJ1-5|TRBV4-2
CASSQAQWSNQPQHF
TGTGCCAGCAGCCAAGCCCAGTGGAGCAATCAGCCCCAGCATTTT
>NA|NA|TRBJ1-1|TRBV2
CASSEVGVGTEAFF
TGTGCCAGCAGTGAGGTAGGGGTGGGCACTGAAGCTTTCTTT
>TRBD1|NA|TRBJ2-7|TRBV28
CASSQGQAHSYEQYF
TGTGCCAGCAGCCAGGGACAGGCTCACTCCTACGAGCAGTACTTC
>TRBD2|NA|TRBJ2-1|TRBV4-3
CASSQEASGRTNEQFF
TGCGCCAGCAGCCAAGAAGCTAGCGGGAGGACTAATGAGCAGTTCTTC
>TRBD2|NA|TRBJ2-3|TRBV27
CASRTGGGDTQYF
TGTGCCAGCAGAACGGGAGGAGGAGATACGCAGTATTTT
>TRBD1|NA|TRBJ1-2|TRBV28
CASSLGVGQGANGYTF
TGTGCCAGCAGTTTAGGGGTCGGTCAGGGGGCAAATGGCTACACCTTC
>NA|few|TRBJ2-1|TRBV27
CASSLSSSARYNEQFF
TGTGCCAGCAGTTTATCTTCTAGCGCCCGTTACAATGAGCAGTTCTTC
>NA|NA|TRBJ2-5|TRBV10-1
CASSRNRVSETQYF
TGCGCCAGCAGCAGAAACAGGGTATCCGAGACCCAGTACTTC
>TRBD1|NA|TRBJ2-7|TRBV29-1
CSVADRGGSYEQYF
TGCAGCGTCGCCGACAGGGGAGGATCCTACGAGCAGTACTTC
>TRBD1|once|TRBJ1-1|TRBV5-1
CASSARQGNTEAFF
TGCGCCAGCAGCGCCCGACAGGGGAACACTGAAGCTTTCTTT
>NA|NA|TRBJ2-5|TRBV24-1
CATSSVGDVETQYF
TGTGCCACCTCCTCGGTAGGGGATGTCGAGACCCAGTACTTC
>NA|NA|TRBJ1-1|TRBV28
CASRPQGLNTEAFF
TGTGCCAGCAGACCCCAGGGCCTGAACACTGAAGCTTTCTTT
>NA|NA|TRBJ1-3|TRBV10-3
CAIIALTGPGNTIYF
TGTGCCATCATTGCCTTAACAGGGCCTGGAAACACCATATATTTT
>TRBD1|NA|TRBJ1-5|TRBV27
CASSLRGLHVQPQHF
TGTGCCAGCAGTCTCAGGGGGCTACATGTTCAGCCCCAGCATTTT
>TRBD2|NA|TRBJ2-2|TRBV5-1
CASSLSLAGAGELFF
TGCGCCAGCAGCTTGAGCCTAGCGGGAGCCGGGGAGCTGTTTTTT
>TRBD1|NA|TRBJ1-4|TRBV14
CASSFGTGGNEKLFF
TGTGCCAGCAGCTTCGGGACAGGGGGGAATGAAAAACTGTTTTTT
>NA|NA|TRBJ1-1|TRBV27
CASSSPLQKNTEAFF
TGTGCCAGCAGTTCCCCCCTACAGAAGAACACTGAAGCTTTCTTT
>TRBD2|NA|TRBJ2-2|TRBV5-4
CASSSIAGRGTGELFF
TGTGCCAGCAGCTCAATAGCGGGACGGGGCACCGGGGAGCTGTTTTTT
>NA|NA|TRBJ2-1|TRBV5-4
CASSFQGYSYNEQFF
TGTGCCAGCAGCTTCCAGGGATACTCCTACAATGAGCAGTTCTTC
>TRBD1|NA|TRBJ2-7|TRBV7-8
CASSLGGYRGPLSSYEQYF
TGTGCCAGCAGCTTAGGGGGTTACAGGGGGCCCCTAAGCTCCTACGAGCAGTACTTC
>TRBD1|NA|TRBJ2-7|TRBV5-6
CASSPNPDRGGEQYF
TGTGCCAGCAGCCCTAACCCGGACAGGGGGGGCGAGCAGTACTTC